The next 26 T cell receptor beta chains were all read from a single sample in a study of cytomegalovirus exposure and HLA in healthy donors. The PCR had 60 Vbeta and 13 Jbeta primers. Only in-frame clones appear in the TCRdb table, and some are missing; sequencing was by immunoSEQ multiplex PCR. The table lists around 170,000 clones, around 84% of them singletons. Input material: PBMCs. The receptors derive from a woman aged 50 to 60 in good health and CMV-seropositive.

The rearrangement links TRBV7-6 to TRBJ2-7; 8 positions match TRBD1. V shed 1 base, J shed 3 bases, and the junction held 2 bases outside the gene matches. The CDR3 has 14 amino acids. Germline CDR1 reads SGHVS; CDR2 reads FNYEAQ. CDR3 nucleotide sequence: TGTGCCAGCAGCTTAGGTGGACAGGGCTACGAGCAGTACTTC. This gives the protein CASSLGGQGYEQYF.

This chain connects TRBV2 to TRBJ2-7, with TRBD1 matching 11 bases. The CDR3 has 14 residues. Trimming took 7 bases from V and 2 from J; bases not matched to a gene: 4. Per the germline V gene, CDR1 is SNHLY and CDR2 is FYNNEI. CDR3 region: CASKRTGGPYEQYF. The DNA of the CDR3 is TGTGCCAGCAAGAGGACAGGGGGCCCCTACGAGCAGTACTTC.

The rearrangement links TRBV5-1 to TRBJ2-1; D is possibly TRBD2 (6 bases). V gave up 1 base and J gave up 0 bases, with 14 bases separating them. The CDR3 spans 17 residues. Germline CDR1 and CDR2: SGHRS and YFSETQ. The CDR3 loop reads CASSLSGLQDSYNEQFF. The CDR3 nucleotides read TGCGCCAGCAGCTTGTCGGGACTCCAAGACTCCTACAATGAGCAGTTCTTC.

The CDR3 region has the DNA TGTGCCAGCAGGGAGACAGATACGCAGTATTTT. As protein: CASRETDTQYF. This chain uses TRBV5-5 with TRBJ2-3; no firm D call. The V and J ends lost 5 bases and 3 bases respectively, with 4 bases between them. The CDR3 has 11 amino acids. Germline V gene lookup returns CDR1 SGHKS and CDR2 YYEKEE (reference sequence).

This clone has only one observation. The CDR3, as DNA: TGCGCCAGCAGCCAAGATCAGGGAAACTATGGCTACACCTTC. It encodes CASSQDQGNYGYTF. The V call is TRBV4-1, the J call TRBJ1-2; D perhaps matches TRBD1 (5 bases). V was clipped by 0 bases and J by 2 bases, with 7 bases between them. Germline-derived CDR1 and CDR2 are MGHRA and YSYEKL. There are 14 residues in the CDR3.

CDR3 amino acids: CASSLGLAGGQETQYF. In DNA form, the CDR3 reads TGTGCCAGCAGCTTAGGACTAGCGGGGGGACAAGAGACCCAGTACTTC. The genes are TRBV7-6 and TRBJ2-5; 13 bases fit TRBD2. Germline V gives CDR1 SGHVS, CDR2 FNYEAQ. The CDR3 covers 16 residues. The junction had 1 base not matched to a gene; V was cut back by 1 base and J by 2 bases.

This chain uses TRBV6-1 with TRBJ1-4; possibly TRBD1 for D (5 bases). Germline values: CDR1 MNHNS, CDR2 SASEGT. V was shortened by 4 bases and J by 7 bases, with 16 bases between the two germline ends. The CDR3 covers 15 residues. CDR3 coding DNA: TGTGCCAGCAGTGCCGGTGGCCGGGACTTTGAAAAACTGTTTTTT. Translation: CASSAGGRDFEKLFF.

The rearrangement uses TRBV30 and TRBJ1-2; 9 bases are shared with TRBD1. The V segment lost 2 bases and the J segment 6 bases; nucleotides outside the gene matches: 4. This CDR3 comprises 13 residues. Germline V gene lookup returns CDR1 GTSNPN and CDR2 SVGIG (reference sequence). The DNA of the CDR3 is TGTGCCTGGAGTCCCGGGACAGGGCATGGCTACACCTTC. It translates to CAWSPGTGHGYTF.

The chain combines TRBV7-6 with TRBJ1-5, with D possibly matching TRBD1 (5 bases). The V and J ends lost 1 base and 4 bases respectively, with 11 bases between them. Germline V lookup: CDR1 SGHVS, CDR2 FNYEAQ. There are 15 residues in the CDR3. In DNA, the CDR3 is TGTGCCAGCAGCTTAGGGGGGGGACTTAATCAGCCCCAGCATTTT. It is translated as CASSLGGGLNQPQHF. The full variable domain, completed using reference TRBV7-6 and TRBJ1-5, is GAGVSQSPRYKVTKRGQDVALRCDPISGHVSLYWYRQALGQGPEFLTYFNYEAQQDKSGLPNDRFSAERPEGSISTLTIQRTEQRDSAMYRCASSLGGGLNQPQHFGDGTRLSIL.

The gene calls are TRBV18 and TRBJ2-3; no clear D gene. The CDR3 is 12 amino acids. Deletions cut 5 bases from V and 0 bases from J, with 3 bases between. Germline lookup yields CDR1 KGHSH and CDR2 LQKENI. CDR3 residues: CASSSSTDTQYF. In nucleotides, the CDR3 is TGTGCCAGCTCATCTAGCACAGATACGCAGTATTTT.

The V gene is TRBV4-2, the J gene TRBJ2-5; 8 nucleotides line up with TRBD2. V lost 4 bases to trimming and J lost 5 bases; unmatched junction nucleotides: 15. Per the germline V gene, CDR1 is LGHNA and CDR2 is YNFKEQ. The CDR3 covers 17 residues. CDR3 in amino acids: CASSPASAGVPGETQYF. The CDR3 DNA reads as TGTGCCAGCAGCCCGGCCTCAGCGGGGGTCCCGGGTGAGACCCAGTACTTC.

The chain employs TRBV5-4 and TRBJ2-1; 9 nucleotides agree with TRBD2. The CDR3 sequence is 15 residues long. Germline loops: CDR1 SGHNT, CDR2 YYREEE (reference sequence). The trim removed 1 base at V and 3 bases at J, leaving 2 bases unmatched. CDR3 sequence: CASSLPSGDYNEQFF. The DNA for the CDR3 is TGTGCCAGCAGCTTGCCTAGCGGGGACTACAATGAGCAGTTCTTC.

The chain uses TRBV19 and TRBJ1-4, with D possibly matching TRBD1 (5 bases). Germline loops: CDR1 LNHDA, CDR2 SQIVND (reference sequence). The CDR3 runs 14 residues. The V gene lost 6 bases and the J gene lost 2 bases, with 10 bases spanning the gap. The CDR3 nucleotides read TGTGCCAGTAGCTACAGGTTTACTAATGAAAAACTGTTTTTT. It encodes CASSYRFTNEKLFF. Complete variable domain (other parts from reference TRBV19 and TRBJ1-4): DGGITQSPKYLFRKEGQNVTLSCEQNLNHDAMYWYRQDPGQGLRLIYYSQIVNDFQKGDIAEGYSVSREKKESFPLTVTSAQKNPTAFYLCASSYRFTNEKLFFGSGTQLSVL.

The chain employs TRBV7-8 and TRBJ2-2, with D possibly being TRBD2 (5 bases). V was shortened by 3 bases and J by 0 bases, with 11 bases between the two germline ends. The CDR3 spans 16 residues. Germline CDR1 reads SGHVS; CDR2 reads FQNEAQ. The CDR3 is CASSFTRVANTGELFF. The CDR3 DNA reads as TGTGCCAGCAGCTTCACTAGGGTCGCGAACACCGGGGAGCTGTTTTTT.

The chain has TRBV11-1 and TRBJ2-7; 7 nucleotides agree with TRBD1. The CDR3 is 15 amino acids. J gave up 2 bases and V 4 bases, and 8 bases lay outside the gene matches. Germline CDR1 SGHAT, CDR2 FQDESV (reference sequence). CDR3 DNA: TGTGCCAGCAGCTCGGGACAGACCTTGACCTACGAGCAGTACTTC. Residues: CASSSGQTLTYEQYF.

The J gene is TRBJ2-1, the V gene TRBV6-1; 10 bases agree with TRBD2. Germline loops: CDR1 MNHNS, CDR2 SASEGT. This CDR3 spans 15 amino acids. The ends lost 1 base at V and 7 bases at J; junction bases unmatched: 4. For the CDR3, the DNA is TGTGCCAGCAGTGAAGGGCCTAGCGGGGGAAATGAGCAGTTCTTC. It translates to CASSEGPSGGNEQFF.

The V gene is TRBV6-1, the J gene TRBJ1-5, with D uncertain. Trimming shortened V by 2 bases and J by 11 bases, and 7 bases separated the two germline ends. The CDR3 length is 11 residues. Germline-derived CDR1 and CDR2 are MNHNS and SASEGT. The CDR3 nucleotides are TGTGCCAGCAGTGAACGGAGGTCCCAGCATTTT. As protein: CASSERRSQHF.

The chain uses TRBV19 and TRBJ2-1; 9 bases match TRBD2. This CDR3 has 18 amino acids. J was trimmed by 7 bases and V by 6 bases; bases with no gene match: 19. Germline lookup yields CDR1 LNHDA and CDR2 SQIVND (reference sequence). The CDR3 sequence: CASRNTRFGGGAENEQFF. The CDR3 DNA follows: TGTGCCAGTAGGAATACCCGTTTTGGCGGGGGGGCCGAAAATGAGCAGTTCTTC. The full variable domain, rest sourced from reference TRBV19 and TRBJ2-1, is DGGITQSPKYLFRKEGQNVTLSCEQNLNHDAMYWYRQDPGQGLRLIYYSQIVNDFQKGDIAEGYSVSREKKESFPLTVTSAQKNPTAFYLCASRNTRFGGGAENEQFFGPGTRLTVL.

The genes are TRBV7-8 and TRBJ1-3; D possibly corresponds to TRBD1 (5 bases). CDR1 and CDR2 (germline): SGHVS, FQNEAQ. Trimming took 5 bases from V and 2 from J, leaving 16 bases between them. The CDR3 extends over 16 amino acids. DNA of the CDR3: TGTGCCAGCAGCCCCCAGGGAAGTCTTACTGGAAACACCATATATTTT. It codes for CASSPQGSLTGNTIYF. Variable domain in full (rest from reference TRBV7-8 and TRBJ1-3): GAGVSQSPRYKVAKRGQDVALRCDPISGHVSLFWYQQALGQGPEFLTYFQNEAQLDKSGLPSDRFFAERPEGSVSTLKIQRTQQEDSAVYLCASSPQGSLTGNTIYFGEGSWLTVV.

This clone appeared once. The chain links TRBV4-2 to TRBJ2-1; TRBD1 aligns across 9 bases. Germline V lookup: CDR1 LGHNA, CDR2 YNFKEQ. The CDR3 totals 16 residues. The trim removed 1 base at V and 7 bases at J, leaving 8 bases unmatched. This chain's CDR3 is CASSQVTQGAWNEQFF. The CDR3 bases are TGTGCCAGCAGCCAAGTGACACAGGGGGCGTGGAATGAGCAGTTCTTC.

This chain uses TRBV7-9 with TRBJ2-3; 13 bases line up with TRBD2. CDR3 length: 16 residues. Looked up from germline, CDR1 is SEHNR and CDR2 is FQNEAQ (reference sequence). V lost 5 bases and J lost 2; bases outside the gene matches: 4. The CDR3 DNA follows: TGTGCCAGCAGCATACTAGCGGGGGGGCCCACAGATACGCAGTATTTT. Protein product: CASSILAGGPTDTQYF.

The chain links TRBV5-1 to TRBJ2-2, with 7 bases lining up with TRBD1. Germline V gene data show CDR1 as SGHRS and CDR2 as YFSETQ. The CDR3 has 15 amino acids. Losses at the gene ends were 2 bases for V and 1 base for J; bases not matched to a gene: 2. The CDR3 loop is CASSFRTGNTGELFF. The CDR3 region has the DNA TGCGCCAGCAGCTTTCGGACAGGGAACACCGGGGAGCTGTTTTTT.

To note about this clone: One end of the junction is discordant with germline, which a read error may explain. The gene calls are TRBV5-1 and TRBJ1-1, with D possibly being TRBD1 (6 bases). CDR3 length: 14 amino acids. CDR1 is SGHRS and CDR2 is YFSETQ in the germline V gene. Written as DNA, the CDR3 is TGTGCCAGCAGCTTGGCCAGCAGGGGTGTGGAAGCTTTCTTT. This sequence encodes CASSLASRGVEAFF.

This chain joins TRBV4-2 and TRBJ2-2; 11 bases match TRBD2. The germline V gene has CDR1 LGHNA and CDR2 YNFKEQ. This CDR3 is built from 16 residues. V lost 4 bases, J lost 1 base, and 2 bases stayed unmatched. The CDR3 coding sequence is TGTGCCAGCAGCCCCCTAGCGGGGGGGAACACCGGGGAGCTGTTTTTT. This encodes CASSPLAGGNTGELFF.

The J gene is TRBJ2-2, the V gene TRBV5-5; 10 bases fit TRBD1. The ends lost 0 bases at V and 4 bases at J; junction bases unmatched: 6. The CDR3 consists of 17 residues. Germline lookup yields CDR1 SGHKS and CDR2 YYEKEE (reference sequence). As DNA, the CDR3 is TGTGCCAGCAGCTTGGCCGGGACAGGGGTACGCACCGGGGAGCTGTTTTTT. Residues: CASSLAGTGVRTGELFF.

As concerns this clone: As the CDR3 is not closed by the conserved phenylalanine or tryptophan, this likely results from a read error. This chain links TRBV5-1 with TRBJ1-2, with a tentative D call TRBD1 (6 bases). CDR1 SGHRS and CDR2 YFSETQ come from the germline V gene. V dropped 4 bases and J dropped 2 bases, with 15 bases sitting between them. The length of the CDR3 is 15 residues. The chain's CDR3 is CASSPQGGGNYGYTL. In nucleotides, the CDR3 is TGCGCCAGCAGCCCCCAAGGGGGGGGAAACTATGGCTACACCCTC.